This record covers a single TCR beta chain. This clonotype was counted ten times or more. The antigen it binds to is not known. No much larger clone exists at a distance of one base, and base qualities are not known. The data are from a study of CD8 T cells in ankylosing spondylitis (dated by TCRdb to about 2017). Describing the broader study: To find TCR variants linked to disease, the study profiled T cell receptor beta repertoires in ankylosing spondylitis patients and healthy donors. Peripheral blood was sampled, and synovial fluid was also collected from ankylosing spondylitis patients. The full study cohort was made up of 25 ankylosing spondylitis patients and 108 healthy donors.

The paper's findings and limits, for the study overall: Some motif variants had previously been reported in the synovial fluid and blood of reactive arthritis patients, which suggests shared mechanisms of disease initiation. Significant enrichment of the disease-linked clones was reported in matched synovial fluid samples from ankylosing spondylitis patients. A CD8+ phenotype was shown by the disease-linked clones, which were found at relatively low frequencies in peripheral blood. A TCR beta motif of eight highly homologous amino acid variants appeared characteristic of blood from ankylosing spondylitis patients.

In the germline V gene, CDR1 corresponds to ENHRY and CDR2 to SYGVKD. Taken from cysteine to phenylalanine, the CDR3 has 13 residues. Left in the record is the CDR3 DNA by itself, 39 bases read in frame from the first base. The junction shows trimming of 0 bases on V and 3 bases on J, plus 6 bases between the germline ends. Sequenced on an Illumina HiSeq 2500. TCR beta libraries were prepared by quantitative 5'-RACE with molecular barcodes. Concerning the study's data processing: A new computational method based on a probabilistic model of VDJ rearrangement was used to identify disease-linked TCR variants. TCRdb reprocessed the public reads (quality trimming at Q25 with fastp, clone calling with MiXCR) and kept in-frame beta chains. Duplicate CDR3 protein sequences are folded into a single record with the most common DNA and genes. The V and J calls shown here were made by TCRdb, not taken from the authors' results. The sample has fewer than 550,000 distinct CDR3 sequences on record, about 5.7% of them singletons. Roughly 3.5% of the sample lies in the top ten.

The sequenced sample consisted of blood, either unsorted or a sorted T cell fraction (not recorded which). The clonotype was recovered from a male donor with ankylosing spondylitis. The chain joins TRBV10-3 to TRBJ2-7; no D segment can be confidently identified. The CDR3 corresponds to CAISESTGYEQYF. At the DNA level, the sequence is TGTGCCATCAGTGAGTCGACTGGCTACGAGCAGTACTTC.